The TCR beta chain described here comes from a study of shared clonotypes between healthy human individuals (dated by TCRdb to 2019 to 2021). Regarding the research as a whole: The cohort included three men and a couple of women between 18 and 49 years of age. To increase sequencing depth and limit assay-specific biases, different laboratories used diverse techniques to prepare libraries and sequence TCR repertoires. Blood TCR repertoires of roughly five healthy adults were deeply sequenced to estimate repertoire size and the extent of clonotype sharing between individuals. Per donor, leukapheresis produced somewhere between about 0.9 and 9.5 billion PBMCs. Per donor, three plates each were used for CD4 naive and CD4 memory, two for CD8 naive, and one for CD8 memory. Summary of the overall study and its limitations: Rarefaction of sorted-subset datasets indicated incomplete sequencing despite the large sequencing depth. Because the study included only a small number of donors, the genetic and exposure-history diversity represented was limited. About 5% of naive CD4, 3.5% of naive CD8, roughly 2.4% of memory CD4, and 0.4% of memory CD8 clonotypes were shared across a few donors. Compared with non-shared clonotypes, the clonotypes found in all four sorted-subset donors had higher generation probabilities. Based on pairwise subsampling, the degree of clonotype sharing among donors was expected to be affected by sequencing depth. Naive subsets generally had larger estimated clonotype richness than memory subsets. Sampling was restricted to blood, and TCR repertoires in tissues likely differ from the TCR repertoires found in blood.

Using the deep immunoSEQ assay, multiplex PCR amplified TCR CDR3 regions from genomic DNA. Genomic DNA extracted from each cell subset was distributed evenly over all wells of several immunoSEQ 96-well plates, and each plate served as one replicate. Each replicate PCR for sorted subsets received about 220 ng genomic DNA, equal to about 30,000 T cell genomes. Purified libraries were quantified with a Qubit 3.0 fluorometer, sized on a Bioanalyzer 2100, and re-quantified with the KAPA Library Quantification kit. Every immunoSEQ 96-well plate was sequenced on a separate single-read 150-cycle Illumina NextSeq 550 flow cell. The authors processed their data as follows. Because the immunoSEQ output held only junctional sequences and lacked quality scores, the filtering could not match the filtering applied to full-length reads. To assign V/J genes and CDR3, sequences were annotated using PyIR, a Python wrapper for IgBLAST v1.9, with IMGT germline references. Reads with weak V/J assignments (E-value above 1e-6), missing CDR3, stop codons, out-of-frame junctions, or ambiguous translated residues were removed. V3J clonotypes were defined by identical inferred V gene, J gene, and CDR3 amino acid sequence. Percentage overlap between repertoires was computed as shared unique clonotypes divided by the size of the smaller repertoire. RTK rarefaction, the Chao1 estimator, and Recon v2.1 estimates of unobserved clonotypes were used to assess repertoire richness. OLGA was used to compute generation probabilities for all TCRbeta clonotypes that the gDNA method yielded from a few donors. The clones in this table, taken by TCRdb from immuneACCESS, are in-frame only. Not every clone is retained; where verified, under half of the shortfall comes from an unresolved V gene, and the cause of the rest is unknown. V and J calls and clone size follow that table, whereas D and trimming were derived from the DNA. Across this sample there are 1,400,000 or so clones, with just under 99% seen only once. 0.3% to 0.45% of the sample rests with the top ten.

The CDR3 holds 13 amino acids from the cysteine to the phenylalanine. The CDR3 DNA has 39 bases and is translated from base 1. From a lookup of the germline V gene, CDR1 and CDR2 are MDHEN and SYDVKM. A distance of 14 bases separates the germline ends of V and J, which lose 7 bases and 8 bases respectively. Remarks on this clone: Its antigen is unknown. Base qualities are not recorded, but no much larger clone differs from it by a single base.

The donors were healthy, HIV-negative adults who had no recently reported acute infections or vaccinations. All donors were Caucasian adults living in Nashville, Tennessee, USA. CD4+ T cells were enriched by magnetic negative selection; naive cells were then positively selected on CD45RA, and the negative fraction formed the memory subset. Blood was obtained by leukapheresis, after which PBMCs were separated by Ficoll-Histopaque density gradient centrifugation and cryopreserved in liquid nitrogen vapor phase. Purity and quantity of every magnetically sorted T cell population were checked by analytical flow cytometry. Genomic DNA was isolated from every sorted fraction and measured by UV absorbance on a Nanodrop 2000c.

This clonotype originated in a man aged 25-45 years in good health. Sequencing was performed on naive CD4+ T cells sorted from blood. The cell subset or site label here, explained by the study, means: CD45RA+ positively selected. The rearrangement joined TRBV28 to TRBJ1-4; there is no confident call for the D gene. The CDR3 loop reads CASTAGAWEKLFF. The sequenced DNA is TGTGCCAGCACTGCAGGAGCCTGGGAAAAACTGTTTTTT.